Included here is one T cell receptor (beta chain) sequence, with context. Losses at the gene ends were 1 base for V and 4 bases for J; bases not matched to a gene: 4. This CDR3 contains 16 residues. CDR1 is SEHNR, CDR2 FQNEAQ, per germline (reference sequence). Sequencing used immunoSEQ multiplex PCR; TCRdb keeps in-frame clones, though not all of them. The table lists roughly 100,000 clones, approximately 95% of them singletons. This record comes from a study of technical replicates of blood from several donors. V is TRBV7-9 and J is TRBJ2-7, with 13 bases lining up with TRBD2. Material: T cells isolated from PBMCs. This sequence was found in a human donor in good health. CDR3 in amino acids: CASSLVRTSGSYEQYF. The CDR3, as DNA: TGTGCCAGCAGCTTAGTTAGGACTAGCGGGAGTTACGAGCAGTACTTC.